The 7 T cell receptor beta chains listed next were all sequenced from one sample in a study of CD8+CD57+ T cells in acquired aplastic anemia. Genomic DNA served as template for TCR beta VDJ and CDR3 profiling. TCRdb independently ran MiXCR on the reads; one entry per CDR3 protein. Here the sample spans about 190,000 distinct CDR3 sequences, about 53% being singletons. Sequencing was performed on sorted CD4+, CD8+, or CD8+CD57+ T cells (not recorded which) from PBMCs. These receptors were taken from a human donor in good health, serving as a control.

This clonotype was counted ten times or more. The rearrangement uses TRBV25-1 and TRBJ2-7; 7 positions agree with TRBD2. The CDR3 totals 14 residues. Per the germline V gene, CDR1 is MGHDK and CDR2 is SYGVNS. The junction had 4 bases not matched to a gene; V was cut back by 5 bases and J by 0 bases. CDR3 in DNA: TGTGCCAGCAGTTCCGGGGGGAGCTCCTACGAGCAGTACTTC. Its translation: CASSSGGSSYEQYF.

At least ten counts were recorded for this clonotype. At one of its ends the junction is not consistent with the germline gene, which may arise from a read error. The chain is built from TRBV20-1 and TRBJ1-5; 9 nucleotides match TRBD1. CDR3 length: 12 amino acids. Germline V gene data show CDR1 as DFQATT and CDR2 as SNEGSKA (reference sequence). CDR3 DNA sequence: TGCAGTGCCACAGGGGGCAGTCAGCCCCGGCATTTT. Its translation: CSATGGSQPRHF.

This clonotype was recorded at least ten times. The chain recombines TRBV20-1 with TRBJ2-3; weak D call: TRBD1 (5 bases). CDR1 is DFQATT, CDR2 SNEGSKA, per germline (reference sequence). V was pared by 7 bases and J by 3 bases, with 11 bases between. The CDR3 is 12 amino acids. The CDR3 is CSVPQGTDTQYF. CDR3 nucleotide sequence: TGCAGTGTACCTCAGGGAACAGATACGCAGTATTTT.

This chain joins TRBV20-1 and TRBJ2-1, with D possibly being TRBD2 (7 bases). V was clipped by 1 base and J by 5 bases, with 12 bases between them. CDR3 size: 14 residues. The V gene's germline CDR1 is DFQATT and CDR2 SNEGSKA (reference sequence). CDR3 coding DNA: TGCAGTGCTAGAGCGGGGGGCGCGAACAATGAGCAGTTCTTC. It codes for CSARAGGANNEQFF.

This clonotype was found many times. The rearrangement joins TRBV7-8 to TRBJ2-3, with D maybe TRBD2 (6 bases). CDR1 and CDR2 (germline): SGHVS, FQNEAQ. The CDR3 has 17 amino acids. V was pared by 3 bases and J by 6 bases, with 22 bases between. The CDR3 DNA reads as TGTGCCAGCAGCTTCGCTACGATGGCGGTCCGGGGGGATACGCAGTATTTT. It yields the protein CASSFATMAVRGDTQYF.

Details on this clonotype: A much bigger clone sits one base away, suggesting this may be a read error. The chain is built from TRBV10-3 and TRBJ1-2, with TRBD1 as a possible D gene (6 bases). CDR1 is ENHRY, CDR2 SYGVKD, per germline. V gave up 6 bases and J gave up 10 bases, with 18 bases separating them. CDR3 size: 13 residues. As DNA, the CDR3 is TGTGCCATCAGACGAACAGGGATATGGGACTACACCTTC. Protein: CAIRRTGIWDYTF.

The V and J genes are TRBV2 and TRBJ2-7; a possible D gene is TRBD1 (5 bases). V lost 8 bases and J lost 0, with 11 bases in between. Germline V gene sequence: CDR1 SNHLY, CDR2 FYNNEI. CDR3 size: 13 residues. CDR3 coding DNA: TGTGCCAGCCAAGGGGCGGACTCCTACGAGCAGTACTTC. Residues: CASQGADSYEQYF.